This T cell receptor (beta chain) was found in a study of PD-1 blockade in mismatch repair-deficient tumors. Whole-study findings and limits: Tumor-resident clones, often absent from pretreatment blood, expanded after pembrolizumab and then contracted.

Sequencing was performed with immunoSEQ multiplex PCR; in TCRdb, only in-frame clones are kept and a portion is missing. The profile shows 100,000 or so clones, about four fifths of them singletons. In regard to this clone: Its antigen is as yet unknown. Other DNA sequences in the same sample also yield this CDR3.

CDR3 length equals 14 residues. V was trimmed by 0 bases and J by 2 bases, leaving 8 bases between them. Germline V gene sequence: CDR1 SGHKS, CDR2 YYEKEE (reference sequence). The chain has TRBV5-5 and TRBJ1-1; no firm D call. The TCR originated in an adult with mismatch repair-deficient cancer. The sample here was peripheral blood, taken roughly 36 weeks after starting pembrolizumab. The CDR3 DNA reads as TGTGCCAGCAGCTTGGCCTTAGCTAACACTGAAGCTTTCTTT. The encoded protein is CASSLALANTEAFF.